Listed here are 13 T cell receptor beta chains from one sample, sequenced in a study of T cells and copy number aberrations in small-cell lung cancer. Sequencing used immunoSEQ multiplex PCR; TCRdb keeps in-frame clones, though not all of them. The table lists approximately 6,600 clones, approximately 76% of them singletons. Sequences were obtained from normal tissue next to the tumor. These receptors were obtained from a woman in her sixties or seventies with small cell lung cancer. Some clones in this sample may be carry-over from other donors' samples.

Relative to its sample, this clone is medium-sized. The V and J genes are TRBV28 and TRBJ2-4; 9 bases fit TRBD2. J lost 9 bases, V lost 3 bases, and 9 bases had no gene match. Germline V gene sequence: CDR1 MDHEN, CDR2 SYDVKM. CDR3 size: 15 residues. CDR3: CASSFFVAGAGIQYF. The CDR3 DNA reads as TGTGCCAGCAGTTTCTTTGTAGCGGGAGCGGGCATTCAGTACTTC.

V and J are TRBV28 and TRBJ1-4; a weak D match, TRBD1 (6 bases). The CDR3 runs 15 residues. Germline-derived CDR1 and CDR2 are MDHEN and SYDVKM. V lost 2 bases and J 7 bases, leaving 14 bases between the germline ends. The CDR3 coding sequence is TGTGCCAGCAGTTTAAGCTACAGGGTGGCTGAAAAACTGTTTTTT. Translated: CASSLSYRVAEKLFF.

The CDR3 spells CASSRGVNYGYTF. The CDR3 DNA reads as TGTGCCAGCAGCAGAGGGGTGAACTATGGCTACACCTTC. The chain combines TRBV6-1 with TRBJ1-2; possible D gene TRBD1, 5 bases. Looked up from germline, CDR1 is MNHNS and CDR2 is SASEGT. CDR3 length: 13 amino acids. V lost 6 bases, J lost 2 bases, and 10 bases lay in between.

The chain recombines TRBV30 with TRBJ2-5; D ambiguous. V shed 0 bases and J shed 4 bases, with 9 bases lying between them. The CDR3 length is 13 residues. Looked up from germline, CDR1 is GTSNPN and CDR2 is SVGIG (reference sequence). CDR3 DNA sequence: TGTGCCTGGAGTGTTGTTCTGGGAGAGACCCAGTACTTC. Translated: CAWSVVLGETQYF. Full variable domain (missing parts from reference TRBV30 and TRBJ2-5): SQTIHQWPATLVQPVGSPLSLECTVEGTSNPNLYWYRQAAGRGLQLLFYSVGIGQISSEVPQNLSASRPQDRQFILSSKKLLLSDSGFYLCAWSVVLGETQYFGPGTRLLVL.

The chain is built from TRBV7-2 and TRBJ2-2, with a tentative D call TRBD1 (7 bases). Germline CDR1 and CDR2: SGHTA and FQGNSA. This CDR3 is built from 16 residues. The V end was cut by 5 bases, the J end by 1 base, with 14 bases between. In nucleotides, the CDR3 is TGTGCCAGCAGCAGATTCCAGGGGGGGAACACCGGGGAGCTGTTTTTT. Translated, it gives CASSRFQGGNTGELFF.

This rearrangement joins TRBV27 to TRBJ2-4, with a weak D call TRBD1 (6 bases). V was clipped by 3 bases and J by 1 base, with 13 bases between them. Germline V gene data show CDR1 as MNHEY and CDR2 as SMNVEV (reference sequence). The CDR3 has 16 amino acids. The CDR3 nucleotides are TGTGCCAGCAGTTTGGGGCAGGGGTTCGCCAAAAACATTCAGTACTTC. Its translation is CASSLGQGFAKNIQYF.

V is TRBV30 and J is TRBJ2-3; perhaps TRBD2 as D (6 bases). The CDR3 has 13 residues. V gave up 3 bases and J gave up 2 bases, with 9 bases separating them. Germline lookup yields CDR1 GTSNPN and CDR2 SVGIG (reference sequence). The CDR3 DNA follows: TGTGCCTGGAGAGGAGGGTACACAGATACGCAGTATTTT. Its translation: CAWRGGYTDTQYF.

The CDR3 protein is CASSLVPRHGYTF. The CDR3 DNA reads TGTGCCAGCAGCTTAGTCCCCAGGCATGGCTACACCTTC. The genes are TRBV7-9 and TRBJ1-2, with D unresolved. Per the germline V gene, CDR1 is SEHNR and CDR2 is FQNEAQ (reference sequence). The CDR3 extends over 13 amino acids. The V gene lost 1 base and the J gene lost 6 bases, with 9 bases spanning the gap.

CDR3 bases: TGTGCCAGCAGCCGAGGACAGGGGGTGGACGAGCAGTACTTC. It codes for CASSRGQGVDEQYF. This chain uses TRBV7-3 with TRBJ2-7, with 10 bases identical to TRBD1. The CDR3 consists of 14 residues. V was clipped by 5 bases and J by 5 bases; unmatched bases: 6. Per germline, CDR1 SGHTA and CDR2 FQGTGA. The full variable domain, with the rest looked up from reference TRBV7-3 and TRBJ2-7, is GAGVSQTPSNKVTEKGKYVELRCDPISGHTALYWYRQSLGQGPEFLIYFQGTGAADDSGLPNDRFFAVRPEGSVSTLKIQRTERGDSAVYLCASSRGQGVDEQYFGPGTRLTVT.

The gene calls are TRBV28 and TRBJ1-4, with TRBD1 as a possible D gene (6 bases). The length of the CDR3 is 14 residues. Trimming left V 2 bases short and J 2 bases short, with 6 bases between. Germline CDR1 MDHEN, CDR2 SYDVKM. The CDR3 region is CASSLTGTNEKLFF. The CDR3 DNA sequence: TGTGCCAGCAGTTTAACAGGGACTAATGAAAAACTGTTTTTT. Full variable domain (remainder filled in from reference TRBV28 and TRBJ1-4): DVKVTQSSRYLVKRTGEKVFLECVQDMDHENMFWYRQDPGLGLRLIYFSYDVKMKEKGDIPEGYSVSREKKERFSLILESASTNQTSMYLCASSLTGTNEKLFFGSGTQLSVL.

The chain links TRBV4-3 to TRBJ2-7; D is uncertain. The V gene's germline CDR1 is LGHNA and CDR2 YSLEER. There are 15 residues in the CDR3. The V end was cut by 1 base, the J end by 3 bases, with 13 bases between. In DNA form, the CDR3 reads TGCGCCAGCAGCCAAGGCCCCAGTCCCGTCTACGAGCAGTACTTC. It translates to CASSQGPSPVYEQYF.

This chain joins TRBV9 and TRBJ2-7, with D maybe TRBD2 (6 bases). V was shortened by 3 bases and J by 8 bases, with 27 bases between the two germline ends. The CDR3 length is 17 residues. In germline, CDR1 is SGDLS, CDR2 YYNGEE. The CDR3 here is CASSDPREEGGGNKQYF. The DNA for the CDR3 is TGTGCCAGCAGCGATCCTCGAGAGGAGGGAGGTGGTAATAAGCAGTACTTC. Drawing the rest from reference TRBV9 and TRBJ2-7, the complete variable domain is DSGVTQTPKHLITATGQRVTLRCSPRSGDLSVYWYQQSLDQGLQFLIQYYNGEERAKGNILERFSAQQFPDLHSELNLSSLELGDSALYFCASSDPREEGGGNKQYFGPGTRLTVT.

The CDR3 sequence is CASSVGGNGELFF. CDR3 DNA: TGTGCCAGCAGCGTAGGAGGTAACGGGGAGCTGTTTTTT. The chain carries TRBV9 and TRBJ2-2, with D uncertain. CDR1 is SGDLS and CDR2 is YYNGEE in the germline V gene. The CDR3 covers 13 residues. Trimming cost V 0 bases and J 7 bases, with 7 bases left between them.